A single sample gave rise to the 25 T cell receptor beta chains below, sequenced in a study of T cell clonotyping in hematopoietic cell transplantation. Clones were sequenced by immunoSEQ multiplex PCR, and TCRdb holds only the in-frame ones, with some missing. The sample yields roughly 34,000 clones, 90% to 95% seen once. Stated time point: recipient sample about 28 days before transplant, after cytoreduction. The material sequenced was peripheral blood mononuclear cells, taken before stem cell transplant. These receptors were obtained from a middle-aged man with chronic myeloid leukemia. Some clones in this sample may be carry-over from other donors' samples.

DNA of the CDR3: TGTGCCAGCAGTTCCCTTGGGGGGGAAGGGAGCGATGGCTACACCTTC. This sequence encodes CASSSLGGEGSDGYTF. V is TRBV27 and J is TRBJ1-2, with a possible D match to TRBD1 (5 bases). This CDR3 has 16 amino acids. Germline loops: CDR1 MNHEY, CDR2 SMNVEV (reference sequence). Trimming took off 4 bases at V and 6 bases at J, with 21 bases between the two ends.

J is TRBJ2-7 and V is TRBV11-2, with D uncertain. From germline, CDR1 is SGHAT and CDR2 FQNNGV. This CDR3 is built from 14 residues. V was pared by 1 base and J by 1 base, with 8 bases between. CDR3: CASSLAEESYEQYF. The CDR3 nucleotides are TGTGCCAGCAGCTTAGCTGAGGAGTCCTACGAGCAGTACTTC.

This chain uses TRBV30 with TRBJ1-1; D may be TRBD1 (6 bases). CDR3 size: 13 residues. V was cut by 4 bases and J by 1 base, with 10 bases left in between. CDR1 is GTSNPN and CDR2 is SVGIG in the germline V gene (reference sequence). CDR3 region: CAWKLTGNTEAFF. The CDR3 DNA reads TGTGCCTGGAAGCTGACAGGGAACACTGAAGCTTTCTTT.

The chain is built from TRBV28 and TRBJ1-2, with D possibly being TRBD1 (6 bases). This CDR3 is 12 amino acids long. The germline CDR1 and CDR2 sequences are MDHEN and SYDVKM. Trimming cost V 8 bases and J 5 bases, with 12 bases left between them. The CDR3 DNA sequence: TGTGCCAGCGGAGGGGGGCAGTATGGCTACACCTTC. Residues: CASGGGQYGYTF.

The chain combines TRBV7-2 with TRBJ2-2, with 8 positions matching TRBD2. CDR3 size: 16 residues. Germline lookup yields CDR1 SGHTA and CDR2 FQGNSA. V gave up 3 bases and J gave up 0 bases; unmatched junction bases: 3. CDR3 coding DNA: TGTGCCAGCAGCTTCAGCGGGGGCGCGAACACCGGGGAGCTGTTTTTT. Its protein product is CASSFSGGANTGELFF.

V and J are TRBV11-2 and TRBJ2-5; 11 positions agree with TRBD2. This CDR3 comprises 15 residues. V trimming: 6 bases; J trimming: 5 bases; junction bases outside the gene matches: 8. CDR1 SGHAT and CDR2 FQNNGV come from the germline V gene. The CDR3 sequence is CASRDSGGARETQYF. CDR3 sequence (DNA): TGTGCCAGCAGGGATAGCGGGGGGGCCCGGGAGACCCAGTACTTC.

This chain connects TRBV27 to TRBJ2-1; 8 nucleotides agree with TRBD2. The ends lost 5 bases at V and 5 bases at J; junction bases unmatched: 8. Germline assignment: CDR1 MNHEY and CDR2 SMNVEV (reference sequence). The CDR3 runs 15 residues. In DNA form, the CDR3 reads TGTGCCAGCAGTCCCCCCTGGGGACTAGACAATGAGCAGTTCTTC. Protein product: CASSPPWGLDNEQFF.

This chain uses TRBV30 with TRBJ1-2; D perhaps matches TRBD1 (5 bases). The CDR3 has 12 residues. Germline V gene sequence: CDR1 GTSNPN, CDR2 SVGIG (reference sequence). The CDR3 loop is CAEGLSYFGYTF. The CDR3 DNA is TGTGCTGAGGGACTGTCTTATTTTGGCTACACCTTC.

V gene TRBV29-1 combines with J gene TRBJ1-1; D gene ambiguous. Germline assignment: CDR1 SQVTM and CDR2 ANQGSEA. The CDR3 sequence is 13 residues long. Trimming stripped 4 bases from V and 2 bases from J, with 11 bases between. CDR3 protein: CSVAETINTEAFF. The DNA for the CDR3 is TGCAGCGTTGCGGAGACAATTAACACTGAAGCTTTCTTT.

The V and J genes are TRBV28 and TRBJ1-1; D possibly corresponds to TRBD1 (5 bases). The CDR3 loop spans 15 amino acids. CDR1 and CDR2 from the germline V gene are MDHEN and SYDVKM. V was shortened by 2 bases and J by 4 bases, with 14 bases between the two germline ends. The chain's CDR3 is CASSLIGREGTEAFF. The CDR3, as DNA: TGTGCCAGCAGTTTAATTGGCAGGGAGGGCACTGAAGCTTTCTTT.

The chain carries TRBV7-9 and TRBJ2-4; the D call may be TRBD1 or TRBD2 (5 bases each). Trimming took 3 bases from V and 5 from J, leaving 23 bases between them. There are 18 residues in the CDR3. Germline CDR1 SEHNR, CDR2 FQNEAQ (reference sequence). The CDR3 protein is CASSFSQGTPGRENIQYF. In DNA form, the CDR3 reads TGTGCCAGCAGCTTCTCCCAGGGTACGCCAGGGAGAGAAAACATTCAGTACTTC.

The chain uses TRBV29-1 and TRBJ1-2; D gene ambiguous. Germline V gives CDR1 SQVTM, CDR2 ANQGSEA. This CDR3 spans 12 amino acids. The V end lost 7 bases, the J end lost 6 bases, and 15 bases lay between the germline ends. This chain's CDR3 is CSAAALRDGYTF. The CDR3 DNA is TGCAGCGCCGCCGCCCTAAGGGATGGCTACACCTTC.

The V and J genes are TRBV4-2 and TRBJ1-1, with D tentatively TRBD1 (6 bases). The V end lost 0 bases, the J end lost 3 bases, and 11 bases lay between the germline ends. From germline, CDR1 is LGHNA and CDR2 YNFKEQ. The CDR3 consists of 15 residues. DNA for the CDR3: TGTGCCAGCAGCCAAGATGCAGGGGAGGACACTGAAGCTTTCTTT. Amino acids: CASSQDAGEDTEAFF.

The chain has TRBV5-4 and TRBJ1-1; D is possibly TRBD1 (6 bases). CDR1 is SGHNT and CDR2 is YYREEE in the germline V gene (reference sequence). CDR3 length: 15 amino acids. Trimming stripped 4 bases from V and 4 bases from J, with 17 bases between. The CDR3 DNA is TGTGCCAGCAGCCCCCCGCAGGGGAGTTCCACTGAAGCTTTCTTT. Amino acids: CASSPPQGSSTEAFF.

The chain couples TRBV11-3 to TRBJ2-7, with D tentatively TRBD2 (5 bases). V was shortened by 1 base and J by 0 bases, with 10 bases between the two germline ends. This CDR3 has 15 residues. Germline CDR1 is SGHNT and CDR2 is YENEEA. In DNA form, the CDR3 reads TGTGCCAGCAGCTTAGCCGGGGTTCCCTCCTACGAGCAGTACTTC. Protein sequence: CASSLAGVPSYEQYF.

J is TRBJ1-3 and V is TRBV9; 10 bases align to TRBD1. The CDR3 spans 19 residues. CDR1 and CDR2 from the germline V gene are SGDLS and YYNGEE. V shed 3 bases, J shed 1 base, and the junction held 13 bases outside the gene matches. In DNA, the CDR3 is TGTGCCAGCAGCGAGACAGGGGGCGCATCAATTGGATCTGGAAACACCATATATTTT. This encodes CASSETGGASIGSGNTIYF.

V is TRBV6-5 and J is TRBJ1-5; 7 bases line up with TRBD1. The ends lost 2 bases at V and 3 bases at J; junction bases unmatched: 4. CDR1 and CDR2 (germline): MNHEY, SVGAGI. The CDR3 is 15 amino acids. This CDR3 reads CASSYDRELNQPQHF. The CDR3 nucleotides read TGTGCCAGCAGTTACGACAGGGAACTCAATCAGCCCCAGCATTTT.

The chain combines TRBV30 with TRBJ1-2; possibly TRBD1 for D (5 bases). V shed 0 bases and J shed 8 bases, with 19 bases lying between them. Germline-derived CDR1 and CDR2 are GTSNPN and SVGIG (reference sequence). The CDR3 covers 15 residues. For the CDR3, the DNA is TGTGCCTGGAGTGTGCCGAGTCTTTCGGGGCACGGCTACACCTTC. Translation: CAWSVPSLSGHGYTF.

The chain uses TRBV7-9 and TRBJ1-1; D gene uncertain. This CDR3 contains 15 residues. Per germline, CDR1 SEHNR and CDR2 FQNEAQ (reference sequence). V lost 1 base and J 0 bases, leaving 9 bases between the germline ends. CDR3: CASSLGSPLNTEAFF. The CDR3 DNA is TGTGCCAGCAGCTTAGGATCTCCTCTGAACACTGAAGCTTTCTTT.

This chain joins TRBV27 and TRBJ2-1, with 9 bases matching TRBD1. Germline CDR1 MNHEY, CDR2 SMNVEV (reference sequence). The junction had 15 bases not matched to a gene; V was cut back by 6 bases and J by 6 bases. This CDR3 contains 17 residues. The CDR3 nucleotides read TGTGCCAGCAGCAAGCTACCCCTGGGGACAGGGACCAATGAGCAGTTCTTC. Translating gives CASSKLPLGTGTNEQFF.

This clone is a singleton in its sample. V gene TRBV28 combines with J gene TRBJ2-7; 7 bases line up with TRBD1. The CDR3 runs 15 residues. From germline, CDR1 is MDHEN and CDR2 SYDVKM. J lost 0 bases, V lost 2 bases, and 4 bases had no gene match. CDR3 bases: TGTGCCAGCAGTTTAGGACAGGCTAGCTCCTACGAGCAGTACTTC. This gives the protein CASSLGQASSYEQYF.

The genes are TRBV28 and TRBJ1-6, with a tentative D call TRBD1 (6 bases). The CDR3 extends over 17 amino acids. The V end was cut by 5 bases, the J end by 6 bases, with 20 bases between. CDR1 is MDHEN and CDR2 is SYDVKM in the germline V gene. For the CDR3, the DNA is TGTGCCAGCAGTGGGATGTGGACAGAAGAACCTAATTCACCCCTCCACTTT. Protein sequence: CASSGMWTEEPNSPLHF.

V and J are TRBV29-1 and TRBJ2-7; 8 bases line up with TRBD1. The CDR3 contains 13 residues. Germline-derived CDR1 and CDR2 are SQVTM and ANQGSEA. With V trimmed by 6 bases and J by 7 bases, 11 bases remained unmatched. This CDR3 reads CSVRLQGAGEQYF. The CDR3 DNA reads TGCAGCGTAAGGCTGCAGGGGGCAGGGGAGCAGTACTTC.

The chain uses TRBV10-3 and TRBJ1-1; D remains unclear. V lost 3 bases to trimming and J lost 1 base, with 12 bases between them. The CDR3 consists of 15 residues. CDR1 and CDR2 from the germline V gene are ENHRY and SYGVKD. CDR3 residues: CAISEPTRQNTEAFF. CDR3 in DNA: TGTGCCATCAGTGAACCTACAAGGCAGAACACTGAAGCTTTCTTT.

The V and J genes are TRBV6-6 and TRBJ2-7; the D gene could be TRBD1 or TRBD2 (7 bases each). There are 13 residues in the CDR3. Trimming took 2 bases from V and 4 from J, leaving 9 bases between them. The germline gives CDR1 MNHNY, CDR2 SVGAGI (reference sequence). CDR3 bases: TGTGCCAGCAGTTACCAGGGGGGGTACGAGCAGTACTTC. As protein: CASSYQGGYEQYF.